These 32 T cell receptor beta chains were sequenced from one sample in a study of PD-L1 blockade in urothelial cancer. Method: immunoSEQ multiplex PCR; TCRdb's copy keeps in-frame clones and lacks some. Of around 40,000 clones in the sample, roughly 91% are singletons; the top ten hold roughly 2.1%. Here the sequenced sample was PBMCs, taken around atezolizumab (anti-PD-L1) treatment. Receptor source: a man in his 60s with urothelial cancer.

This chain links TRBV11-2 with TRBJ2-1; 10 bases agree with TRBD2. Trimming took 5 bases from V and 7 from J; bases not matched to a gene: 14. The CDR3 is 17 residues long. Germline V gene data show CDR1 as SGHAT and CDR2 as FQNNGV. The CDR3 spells CASSPHIAAGGRNEQFF. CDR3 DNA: TGTGCCAGCAGCCCACATATTGCAGCGGGAGGGAGAAATGAGCAGTTCTTC.

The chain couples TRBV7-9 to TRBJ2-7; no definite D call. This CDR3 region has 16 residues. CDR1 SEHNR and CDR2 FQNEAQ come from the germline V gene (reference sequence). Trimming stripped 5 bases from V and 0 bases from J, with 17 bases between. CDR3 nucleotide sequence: TGTGCCAGCAGCCCACGCTCCCCTCCTAGCTCCTACGAGCAGTACTTC. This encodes CASSPRSPPSSYEQYF.

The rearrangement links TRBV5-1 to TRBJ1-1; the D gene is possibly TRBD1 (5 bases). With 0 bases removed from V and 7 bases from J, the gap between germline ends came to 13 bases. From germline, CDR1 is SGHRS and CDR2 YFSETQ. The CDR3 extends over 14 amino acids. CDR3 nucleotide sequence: TGCGCCAGCAGCTTGGCCGGCAGGGTTGGTGAAGCTTTCTTT. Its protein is CASSLAGRVGEAFF.

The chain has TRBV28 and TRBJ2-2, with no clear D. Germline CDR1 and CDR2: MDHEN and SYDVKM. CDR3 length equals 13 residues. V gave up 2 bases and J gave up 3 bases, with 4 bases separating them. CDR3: CASSLGHTGELFF. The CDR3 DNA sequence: TGTGCCAGCAGTTTAGGGCACACCGGGGAGCTGTTTTTT. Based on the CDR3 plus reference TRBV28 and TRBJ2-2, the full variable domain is DVKVTQSSRYLVKRTGEKVFLECVQDMDHENMFWYRQDPGLGLRLIYFSYDVKMKEKGDIPEGYSVSREKKERFSLILESASTNQTSMYLCASSLGHTGELFFGEGSRLTVL.

DNA of the CDR3: TGTGCCGCCGGCGCGGAGGCTCTCACCGGGGAGCTGTTTTTT. Amino acids: CAAGAEALTGELFF. This chain links TRBV28 with TRBJ2-2, with D perhaps matching TRBD2 (5 bases). Per the germline V gene, CDR1 is MDHEN and CDR2 is SYDVKM. CDR3 length: 14 residues. Trimming shortened V by 11 bases and J by 4 bases, and 17 bases separated the two germline ends.

CDR3 region: CASSSTGGTSGNTIYF. For the CDR3, the DNA is TGTGCCAGCAGCTCCACCGGGGGAACCTCTGGAAACACCATATATTTT. V is TRBV9 and J is TRBJ1-3; a weak D match, TRBD1 (5 bases). This CDR3 region has 16 residues. The germline gives CDR1 SGDLS, CDR2 YYNGEE. Trimming shortened V by 4 bases and J by 0 bases, and 14 bases separated the two germline ends. Drawing the rest from reference TRBV9 and TRBJ1-3, the complete variable domain is DSGVTQTPKHLITATGQRVTLRCSPRSGDLSVYWYQQSLDQGLQFLIQYYNGEERAKGNILERFSAQQFPDLHSELNLSSLELGDSALYFCASSSTGGTSGNTIYFGEGSWLTVV.

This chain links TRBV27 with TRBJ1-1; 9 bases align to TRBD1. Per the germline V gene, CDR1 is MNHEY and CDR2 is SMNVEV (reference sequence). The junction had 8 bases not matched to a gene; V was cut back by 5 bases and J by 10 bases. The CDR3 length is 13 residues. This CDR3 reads CASSRDRVSSAFF. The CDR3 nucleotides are TGTGCCAGCAGTAGGGACAGGGTATCCTCAGCTTTCTTT.

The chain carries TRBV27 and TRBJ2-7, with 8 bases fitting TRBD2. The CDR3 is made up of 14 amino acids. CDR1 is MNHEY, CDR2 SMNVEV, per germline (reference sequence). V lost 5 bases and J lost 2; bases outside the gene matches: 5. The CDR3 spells CASSSGSSTYEQYF. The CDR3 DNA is TGTGCCAGCAGTAGCGGGAGCTCCACCTACGAGCAGTACTTC.

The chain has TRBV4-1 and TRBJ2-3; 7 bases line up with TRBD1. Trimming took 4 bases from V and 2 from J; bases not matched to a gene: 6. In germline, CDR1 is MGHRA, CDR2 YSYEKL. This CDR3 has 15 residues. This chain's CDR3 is CASSPGTANTDTQYF. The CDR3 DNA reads TGCGCCAGCAGCCCGGGGACAGCTAACACAGATACGCAGTATTTT.

CDR3 coding DNA: TGCGCCAGCAGCCCTGAAATGGGGGGTGGTGAGACCCAGTACTTC. Protein product: CASSPEMGGGETQYF. The V call is TRBV4-3, the J call TRBJ2-5; the D gene is possibly TRBD2 (6 bases). Germline CDR1 LGHNA, CDR2 YSLEER. V was pared by 4 bases and J by 5 bases, with 17 bases between. The CDR3 length is 15 residues.

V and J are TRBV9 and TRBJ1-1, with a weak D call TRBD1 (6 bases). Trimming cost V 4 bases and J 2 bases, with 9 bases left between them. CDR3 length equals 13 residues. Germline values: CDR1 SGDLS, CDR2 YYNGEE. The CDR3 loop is CASSHRVNTEAFF. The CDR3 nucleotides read TGTGCCAGCAGCCACAGGGTCAACACTGAAGCTTTCTTT.

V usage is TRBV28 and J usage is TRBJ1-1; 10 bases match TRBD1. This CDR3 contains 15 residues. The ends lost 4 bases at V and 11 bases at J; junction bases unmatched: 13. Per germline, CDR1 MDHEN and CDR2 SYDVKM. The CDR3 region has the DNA TGTGCCAGCAGTTCCGGACAGGGGGTCCCAGTAAAGGCTTTCTTT. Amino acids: CASSSGQGVPVKAFF.

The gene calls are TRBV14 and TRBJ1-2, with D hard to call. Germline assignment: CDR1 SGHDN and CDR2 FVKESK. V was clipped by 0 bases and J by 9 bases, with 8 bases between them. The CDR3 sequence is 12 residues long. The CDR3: CASSQEGSSYTF. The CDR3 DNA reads TGTGCCAGCAGCCAAGAAGGGAGCAGCTACACCTTC. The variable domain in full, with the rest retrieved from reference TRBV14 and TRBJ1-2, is EAGVTQFPSHSVIEKGQTVTLRCDPISGHDNLYWYRRVMGKEIKFLLHFVKESKQDESGMPNNRFLAERTGGTYSTLKVQPAELEDSGVYFCASSQEGSSYTFGSGTRLTVV.

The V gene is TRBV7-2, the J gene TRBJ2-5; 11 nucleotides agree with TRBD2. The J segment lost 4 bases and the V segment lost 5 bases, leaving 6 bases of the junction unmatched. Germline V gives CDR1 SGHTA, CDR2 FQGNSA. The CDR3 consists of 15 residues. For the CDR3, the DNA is TGTGCCAGCAGCCGTACTAGCGGGGGAGGAGAGACCCAGTACTTC. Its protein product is CASSRTSGGGETQYF.

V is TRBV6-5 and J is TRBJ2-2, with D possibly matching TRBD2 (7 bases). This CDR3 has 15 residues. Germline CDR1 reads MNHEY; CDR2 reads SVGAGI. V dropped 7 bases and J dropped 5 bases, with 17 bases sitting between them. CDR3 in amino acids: CASNGGPLVTGELFF. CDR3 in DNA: TGTGCCAGCAACGGGGGGCCCTTGGTTACCGGGGAGCTGTTTTTT.

Written as DNA, the CDR3 is TGTGCCAGCAGCTTAGACAGTTTGAACACTGAAGCTTTCTTT. Its protein product is CASSLDSLNTEAFF. The chain uses TRBV11-1 and TRBJ1-1, with D unresolved. Looked up from germline, CDR1 is SGHAT and CDR2 is FQDESV (reference sequence). With 1 base removed from V and 0 bases from J, the gap between germline ends came to 6 bases. This CDR3 has 14 residues.

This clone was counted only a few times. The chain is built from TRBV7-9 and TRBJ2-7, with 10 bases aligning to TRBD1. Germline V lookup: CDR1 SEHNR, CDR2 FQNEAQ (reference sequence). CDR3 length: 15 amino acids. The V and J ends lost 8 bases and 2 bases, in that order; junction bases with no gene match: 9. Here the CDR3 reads CASYGPGTGAYEQYF. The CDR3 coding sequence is TGTGCCAGCTACGGACCCGGGACAGGGGCCTACGAGCAGTACTTC. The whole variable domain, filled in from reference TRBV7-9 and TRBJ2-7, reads DTGVSQNPRHKITKRGQNVTFRCDPISEHNRLYWYRQTLGQGPEFLTYFQNEAQLEKSRLLSDRFSAERPKGSFSTLEIQRTEQGDSAMYLCASYGPGTGAYEQYFGPGTRLTVT.

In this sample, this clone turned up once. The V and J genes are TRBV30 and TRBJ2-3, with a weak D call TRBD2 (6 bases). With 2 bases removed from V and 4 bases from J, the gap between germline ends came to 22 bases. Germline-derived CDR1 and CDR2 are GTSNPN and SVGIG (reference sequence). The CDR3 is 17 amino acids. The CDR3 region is CAWSPFTPSSDSDTQYF. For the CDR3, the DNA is TGTGCCTGGAGTCCCTTTACACCTTCTAGCGATTCAGATACGCAGTATTTT.

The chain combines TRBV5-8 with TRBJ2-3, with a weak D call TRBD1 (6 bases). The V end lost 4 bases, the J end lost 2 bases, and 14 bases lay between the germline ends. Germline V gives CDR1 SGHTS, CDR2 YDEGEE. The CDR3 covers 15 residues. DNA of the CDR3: TGTGCCAGCAGCACGGGACACTCGACCACAGATACGCAGTATTTT. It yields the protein CASSTGHSTTDTQYF.

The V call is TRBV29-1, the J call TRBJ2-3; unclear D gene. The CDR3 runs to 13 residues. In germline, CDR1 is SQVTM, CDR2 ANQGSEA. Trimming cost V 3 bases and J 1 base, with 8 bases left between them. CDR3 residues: CSVDAAGTDTQYF. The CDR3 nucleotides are TGCAGCGTTGACGCGGCGGGCACAGATACGCAGTATTTT.

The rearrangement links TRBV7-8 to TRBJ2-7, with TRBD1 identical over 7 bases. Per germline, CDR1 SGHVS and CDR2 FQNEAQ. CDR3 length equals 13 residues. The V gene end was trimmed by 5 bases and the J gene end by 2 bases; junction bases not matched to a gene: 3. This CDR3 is CASSTGQPYEQYF. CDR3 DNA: TGTGCCAGCAGCACGGGACAGCCCTACGAGCAGTACTTC.

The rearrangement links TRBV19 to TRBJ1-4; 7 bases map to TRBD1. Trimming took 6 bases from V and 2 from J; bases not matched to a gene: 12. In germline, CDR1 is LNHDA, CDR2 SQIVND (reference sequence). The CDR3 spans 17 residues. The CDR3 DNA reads TGTGCCAGTAGGGATGAAGGGGGCGCAAGGACTAATGAAAAACTGTTTTTT. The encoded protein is CASRDEGGARTNEKLFF.

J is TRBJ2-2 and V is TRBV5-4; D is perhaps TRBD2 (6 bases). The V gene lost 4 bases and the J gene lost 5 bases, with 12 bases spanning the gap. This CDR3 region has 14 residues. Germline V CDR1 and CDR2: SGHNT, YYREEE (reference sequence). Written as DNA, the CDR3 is TGTGCCAGCAGCCCGAGCGGGCGGACCGGGGAGCTGTTTTTT. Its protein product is CASSPSGRTGELFF. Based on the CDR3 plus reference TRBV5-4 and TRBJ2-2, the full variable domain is ETGVTQSPTHLIKTRGQQVTLRCSSQSGHNTVSWYQQALGQGPQFIFQYYREEENGRGNFPPRFSGLQFPNYSSELNVNALELDDSALYLCASSPSGRTGELFFGEGSRLTVL.

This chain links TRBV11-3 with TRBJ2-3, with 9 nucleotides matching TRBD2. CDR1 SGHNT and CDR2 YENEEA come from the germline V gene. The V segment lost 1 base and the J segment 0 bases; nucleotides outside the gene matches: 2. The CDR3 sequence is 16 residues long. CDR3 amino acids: CASSLGGLASTDTQYF. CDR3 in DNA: TGTGCCAGCAGCTTAGGTGGACTAGCGAGCACAGATACGCAGTATTTT.

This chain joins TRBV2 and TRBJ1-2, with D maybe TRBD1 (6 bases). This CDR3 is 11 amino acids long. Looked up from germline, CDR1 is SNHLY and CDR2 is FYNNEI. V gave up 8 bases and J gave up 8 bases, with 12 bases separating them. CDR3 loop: CASGGQTGYTF. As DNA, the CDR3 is TGTGCCAGCGGGGGCCAAACGGGCTACACCTTC.

Written as DNA, the CDR3 is TGTGCCAGCAGCGCCAGACGGGGGGCAGGGGATGAAAAACTGTTTTTT. Translating gives CASSARRGAGDEKLFF. The gene calls are TRBV7-8 and TRBJ1-4; D is possibly TRBD1 (6 bases). CDR1 and CDR2 from the germline V gene are SGHVS and FQNEAQ. The CDR3 is 16 amino acids. V lost 5 bases to trimming and J lost 6 bases, with 19 bases between them.

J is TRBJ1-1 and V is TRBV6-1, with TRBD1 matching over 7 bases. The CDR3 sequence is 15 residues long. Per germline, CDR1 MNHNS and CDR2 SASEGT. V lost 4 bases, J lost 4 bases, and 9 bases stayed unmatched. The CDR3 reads CASSVGTALSTEAFF. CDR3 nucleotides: TGTGCCAGCAGTGTGGGGACAGCCTTGAGCACTGAAGCTTTCTTT.

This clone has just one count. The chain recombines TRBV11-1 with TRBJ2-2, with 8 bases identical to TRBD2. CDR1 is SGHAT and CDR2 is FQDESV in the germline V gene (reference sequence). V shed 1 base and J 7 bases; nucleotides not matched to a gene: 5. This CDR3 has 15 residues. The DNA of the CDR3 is TGTGCCAGCAGCTTAGAAGGCGGGAGGCGCGGGGAGCTGTTTTTT. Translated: CASSLEGGRRGELFF.

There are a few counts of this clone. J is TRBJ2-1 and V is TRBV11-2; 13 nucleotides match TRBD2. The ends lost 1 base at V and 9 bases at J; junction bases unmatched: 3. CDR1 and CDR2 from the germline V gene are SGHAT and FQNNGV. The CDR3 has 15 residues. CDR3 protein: CASSLGLAGGSEQFF. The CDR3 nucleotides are TGTGCCAGCAGCTTAGGACTAGCGGGGGGTAGTGAGCAGTTCTTC.

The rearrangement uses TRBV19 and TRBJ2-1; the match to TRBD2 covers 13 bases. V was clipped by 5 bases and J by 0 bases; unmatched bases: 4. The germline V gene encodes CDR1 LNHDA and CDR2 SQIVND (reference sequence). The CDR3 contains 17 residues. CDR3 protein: CASSARLAGGSYNEQFF. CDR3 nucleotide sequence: TGTGCCAGTAGTGCCAGACTAGCGGGGGGCTCCTACAATGAGCAGTTCTTC.

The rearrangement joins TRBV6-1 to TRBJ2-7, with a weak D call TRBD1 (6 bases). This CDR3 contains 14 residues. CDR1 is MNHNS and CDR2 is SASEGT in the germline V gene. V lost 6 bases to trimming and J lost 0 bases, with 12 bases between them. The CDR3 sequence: CASRETGNSYEQYF. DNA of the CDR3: TGTGCCAGCAGGGAGACAGGTAACTCCTACGAGCAGTACTTC.

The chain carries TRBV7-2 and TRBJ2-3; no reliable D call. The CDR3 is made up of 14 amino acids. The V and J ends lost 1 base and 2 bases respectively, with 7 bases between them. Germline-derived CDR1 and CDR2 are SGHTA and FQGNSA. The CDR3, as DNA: TGTGCCAGCAGCTTAGGAGCGAACACAGATACGCAGTATTTT. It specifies CASSLGANTDTQYF.